The 22 T cell receptor beta chains below all came from one sample that was sequenced in a study of spatial heterogeneity in lung cancer. TCRdb recomputed calls from the 5' RACE reads with MiXCR, one row per CDR3 protein. The data contain under 30,000 distinct CDR3 sequences, around 4.7% of them singletons. The sample's time point: sample taken at primary tumor resection. The input material, whole RNA from tumor, nontumor lung or frozen PBMC, was sequenced unsorted. This specimen was PBMCs, taken at surgery. Receptor source: a male donor with early-stage non-small cell lung cancer.

There are a few counts of this clonotype. This chain uses TRBV7-6 with TRBJ1-3; D uncertain. Deletions cut 5 bases from V and 0 bases from J, with 11 bases between. The germline CDR1 and CDR2 sequences are SGHVS and FNYEAQ. This CDR3 region has 15 residues. The CDR3 here is CASSPELSSGNTIYF. The CDR3 DNA is TGTGCCAGCAGCCCGGAACTAAGCTCTGGAAACACCATATATTTT.

This clonotype was counted many times. The gene calls are TRBV7-7 and TRBJ2-2, with D perhaps TRBD1 (5 bases). V lost 5 bases, J lost 7 bases, and 14 bases lay in between. The germline CDR1 and CDR2 sequences are SSHAT and FNYEAQ (reference sequence). The CDR3 totals 14 residues. The CDR3 loop is CASSGRAFGGELFF. Here the CDR3 DNA reads TGTGCCAGCAGCGGCAGGGCTTTCGGCGGGGAGCTGTTTTTT.

This clonotype was detected ten times or more. The chain is built from TRBV12-5 and TRBJ2-3; weak D call: TRBD1 (5 bases). The V and J ends lost 1 base and 4 bases respectively, with 6 bases between them. The V gene's germline CDR1 is LGHNT and CDR2 FRNRAP. The CDR3 is 13 residues long. For the CDR3, the DNA is TGTGCTAGTGGTTTGGAAGGGGCAGATACGCAGTATTTT. Protein: CASGLEGADTQYF.

This clonotype rates as medium-sized. The gene calls are TRBV5-4 and TRBJ2-6; TRBD2 might be the D (7 bases). In germline, CDR1 is SGHNT, CDR2 YYREEE (reference sequence). The CDR3 totals 15 residues. V gave up 4 bases and J gave up 2 bases, with 10 bases separating them. The CDR3 DNA is TGTGCCAGCAGCCCGGGGGGCCCTGGGGCCAACGTCCTGACTTTC. It yields the protein CASSPGGPGANVLTF. Full variable domain (missing parts from reference TRBV5-4 and TRBJ2-6): ETGVTQSPTHLIKTRGQQVTLRCSSQSGHNTVSWYQQALGQGPQFIFQYYREEENGRGNFPPRFSGLQFPNYSSELNVNALELDDSALYLCASSPGGPGANVLTFGAGSRLTVL.

This clonotype showed up many times. The V gene is TRBV6-5, the J gene TRBJ2-1; 9 positions agree with TRBD2. CDR3 length equals 13 residues. Germline-derived CDR1 and CDR2 are MNHEY and SVGAGI. J lost 9 bases, V lost 6 bases, and 6 bases had no gene match. CDR3 residues: CASSGGGVSEQFF. CDR3 in DNA: TGTGCCAGCAGCGGCGGGGGGGTTAGTGAGCAGTTCTTC.

The sample holds many counts of this clonotype. The CDR3, as DNA: TGCGCCAGCAGGACTGGGGGACCTTATAATTCACCCCTCCACTTT. Amino acids: CASRTGGPYNSPLHF. The rearrangement links TRBV5-1 to TRBJ1-6; tentative D call: TRBD1 (5 bases). Trimming left V 5 bases short and J 4 bases short, with 13 bases between. In germline, CDR1 is SGHRS, CDR2 YFSETQ. The length of the CDR3 is 15 residues.

This clonotype was detected ten times or more. V usage is TRBV20-1 and J usage is TRBJ2-7; 10 positions agree with TRBD1. V was pared by 4 bases and J by 2 bases, with 8 bases of the junction left unmatched. Germline V gene sequence: CDR1 DFQATT, CDR2 SNEGSKA (reference sequence). The CDR3 extends over 15 amino acids. The CDR3: CSATNTGTGAYEQYF. Written as DNA, the CDR3 is TGCAGTGCTACAAATACCGGGACAGGGGCCTACGAGCAGTACTTC.

This clonotype has at least ten counts. This chain connects TRBV7-2 to TRBJ1-4, with 7 positions matching TRBD1. This CDR3 comprises 14 residues. Per germline, CDR1 SGHTA and CDR2 FQGNSA. Trimming cost V 4 bases and J 5 bases; bases outside gene matches: 4. CDR3 nucleotide sequence: TGTGCCAGCAGCTGGGACAGAAGAAATGAAAAACTGTTTTTT. It translates to CASSWDRRNEKLFF.

This clonotype was recorded at least ten times. The chain uses TRBV7-9 and TRBJ2-2, with D unresolved. The CDR3 loop spans 15 amino acids. CDR1 is SEHNR and CDR2 is FQNEAQ in the germline V gene (reference sequence). V was trimmed by 5 bases and J by 6 bases, leaving 16 bases between them. As DNA, the CDR3 is TGTGCCAGCAGCCAAGACCGGGTGCTCGCCGGGGAGCTGTTTTTT. Its protein product is CASSQDRVLAGELFF.

This clonotype showed up many times. V is TRBV6-5 and J is TRBJ2-1, with a tentative D call TRBD1 (6 bases). This CDR3 has 16 residues. Germline V gene data show CDR1 as MNHEY and CDR2 as SVGAGI. Between the trimmed V and J ends, which lost 0 bases and 7 bases, there was a span of 16 bases. The CDR3, as DNA: TGTGCCAGCAGTTACTCGGGCAGGGGCCTCGGGAATGAGCAGTTCTTC. Protein: CASSYSGRGLGNEQFF.

This clonotype was seen ten or more times. The rearrangement uses TRBV28 and TRBJ1-6; 7 bases line up with TRBD1. V lost 8 bases and J lost 5; bases outside the gene matches: 9. Germline V gives CDR1 MDHEN, CDR2 SYDVKM. The CDR3 is made up of 15 amino acids. CDR3 protein: CASAAPDRNNSPLHF. The CDR3 nucleotides read TGTGCCAGCGCTGCCCCGGACAGGAATAATTCACCCCTCCACTTT.

Ten or more counts support this clonotype. The chain joins TRBV12-2 to TRBJ2-7; TRBD1 is the table's D call, not checked against the DNA. TRBV12-2 is annotated as a pseudogene. The CDR3 runs 17 residues. In DNA, the CDR3 is TGTGCAAGTCGCTTAACCAATGGGACAGGGACCCCCTACGAGCAGTACTTC. This gives the protein CASRLTNGTGTPYEQYF.

This clonotype has a handful of counts. The rearrangement joins TRBV12-3 or TRBV12-4 to TRBJ2-3; D perhaps matches TRBD2 (6 bases). Trimming stripped 9 bases from V and 3 bases from J, with 10 bases between. CDR3 size: 12 residues. The CDR3 reads CASGGYTDTQYF. The CDR3 DNA reads TGTGCCAGTGGGGGGTATACAGATACGCAGTATTTT.

This clonotype came up many times. The chain couples TRBV28 to TRBJ2-3; D is uncertain. This CDR3 comprises 13 residues. The V end lost 1 base, the J end lost 5 bases, and 7 bases lay between the germline ends. Germline V CDR1 and CDR2: MDHEN, SYDVKM. The CDR3 region has the DNA TGTGCCAGCAGTTTATCCCACCAAGATACGCAGTATTTT. Its translation is CASSLSHQDTQYF.

This clonotype was picked up many times. The chain has TRBV3-1 and TRBJ2-3, with 9 bases aligning to TRBD2. CDR1 LGHDT and CDR2 YNNKEL come from the germline V gene (reference sequence). The CDR3 has 17 amino acids. With 1 base clipped from V and 1 base from J, the junction kept 6 bases outside the gene matches. The CDR3 DNA reads TGTGCCAGCAGCCAAGGGGGATCTAGCGGGGGCACAGATACGCAGTATTTT. This gives the protein CASSQGGSSGGTDTQYF.

This clonotype was found many times. The chain recombines TRBV25-1 with TRBJ1-6; 8 bases match TRBD1. Germline loops: CDR1 MGHDK, CDR2 SYGVNS. This CDR3 spans 13 amino acids. J was trimmed by 5 bases and V by 11 bases; bases with no gene match: 5. CDR3 sequence: CAVQGGDNSPLHF. The CDR3 coding sequence is TGTGCCGTACAGGGGGGGGATAATTCACCCCTCCACTTT.

This clonotype was counted many times. The rearrangement uses TRBV7-2 and TRBJ2-1, with D hard to call. Looked up from germline, CDR1 is SGHTA and CDR2 is FQGNSA. There are 13 residues in the CDR3. With 2 bases removed from V and 15 bases from J, the gap between germline ends came to 17 bases. Here the CDR3 reads CASSLSSTSSRFF. The CDR3 nucleotides are TGTGCCAGCAGCTTAAGTTCAACGAGCTCGCGGTTCTTC.

The V and J genes are TRBV6-1 and TRBJ1-1, with TRBD1 as a possible D gene (5 bases). The ends were cut back, 3 bases at V and 1 base at J, with 9 bases in the middle. The germline V gene has CDR1 MNHNS and CDR2 SASEGT. The CDR3 spans 14 residues. The CDR3: CASSDRQGNTEAFF. CDR3 nucleotides: TGTGCCAGCAGTGATCGGCAGGGGAACACTGAAGCTTTCTTT.

In this sample, this clonotype is medium-sized. The chain employs TRBV12-3 or TRBV12-4 and TRBJ1-3, with D maybe TRBD1 (5 bases). The CDR3 is 14 amino acids. V lost 6 bases and J 2 bases, leaving 11 bases between the germline ends. The CDR3 is CASRGTYAGNTIYF. In nucleotides, the CDR3 is TGTGCCAGCAGAGGGACCTATGCTGGAAACACCATATATTTT.

This clonotype is a singleton in its sample. A much larger clone differs by one base, so this may be a read error. V gene TRBV4-2 combines with J gene TRBJ1-2, with 7 bases matching TRBD1. CDR1 and CDR2 (germline): LGHNA, YNFKEQ. The CDR3 has 19 residues. CDR3 DNA sequence: TGTGCCAGCAGCCAAGCCCTTGACTCGGGAGACAGGGCAGAGTATGGCTGCACCTTC. It is translated as CASSQALDSGDRAEYGCTF.

This clonotype was detected many times. The chain employs TRBV7-3 and TRBJ2-1, with 11 bases fitting TRBD2. Germline V gene sequence: CDR1 SGHTA, CDR2 FQGTGA. This CDR3 is 18 amino acids long. The J segment lost 2 bases and the V segment lost 0 bases, leaving 6 bases of the junction unmatched. The CDR3 is CASSLTPLAGGAYNEQFF. CDR3 bases: TGTGCCAGCAGCTTAACGCCCCTAGCGGGAGGAGCCTACAATGAGCAGTTCTTC. Complete variable domain (other parts from reference TRBV7-3 and TRBJ2-1): GAGVSQTPSNKVTEKGKYVELRCDPISGHTALYWYRQSLGQGPEFLIYFQGTGAADDSGLPNDRFFAVRPEGSVSTLKIQRTERGDSAVYLCASSLTPLAGGAYNEQFFGPGTRLTVL.

This clonotype was detected ten times or more. The CDR3 bases are TGTGCCAGCAGTGAATACAGGGGAAAGAATGAGCAGTTCTTC. It encodes CASSEYRGKNEQFF. This chain uses TRBV25-1 with TRBJ2-1, with TRBD1 as a possible D gene (6 bases). From germline, CDR1 is MGHDK and CDR2 SYGVNS. CDR3 length: 14 amino acids. The germline V and J ends were trimmed by 0 bases and 7 bases, with 10 bases remaining between them.